These 6 T cell receptor beta chains share one sample of origin, sequenced in a study of shared clonotypes between healthy human individuals. The table came from immunoSEQ multiplex PCR; TCRdb's copy has only in-frame clones and leaves some out. The table has roughly 120,000 clones, around 73% seen once. Sequenced input: memory CD8+ T cells sorted from blood. Described subset: CD45RO+ cells pooled with CCR7-negative TemRA cells. These receptors originate from a woman between 25 and 40 years old in good health.

V usage is TRBV4-1 and J usage is TRBJ1-2, with D uncertain. CDR3 length equals 14 residues. The germline V and J ends were trimmed by 4 bases and 2 bases, with 11 bases remaining between them. Germline V CDR1 and CDR2: MGHRA, YSYEKL. The CDR3 is CASSRIGKNYGYTF. CDR3 sequence (DNA): TGCGCCAGCAGCCGGATAGGCAAGAACTATGGCTACACCTTC.

To note about this clone: Other DNA sequences in this specimen translate into the identical CDR3. DNA for the CDR3: TGCAGTGCTAGATTGAACACTGAAGCTTTCTTT. Translation gives CSARLNTEAFF. The chain employs TRBV20-1 and TRBJ1-1; D is ambiguous. The V and J ends lost 2 bases and 0 bases respectively, with 1 base between them. The CDR3 spans 11 residues. Per germline, CDR1 DFQATT and CDR2 SNEGSKA (reference sequence).

V and J are TRBV18 and TRBJ2-7, with D perhaps matching TRBD2 (6 bases). Germline loops: CDR1 KGHSH, CDR2 LQKENI. V was shortened by 2 bases and J by 2 bases, with 10 bases between the two germline ends. The CDR3 covers 14 residues. The CDR3 spells CASSPAGGTYEQYF. The DNA of the CDR3 is TGTGCCAGCTCACCAGCCGGCGGGACCTACGAGCAGTACTTC.

This clone was detected once. The rearrangement uses TRBV7-9 and TRBJ1-1; TRBD1 might be the D (5 bases). CDR1 and CDR2 from the germline V gene are SEHNR and FQNEAQ (reference sequence). The V end was cut by 5 bases, the J end by 1 base, with 11 bases between. The CDR3 has 14 amino acids. The CDR3 loop is CASSRPGTNTEAFF. As DNA, the CDR3 is TGTGCCAGCAGCCGTCCAGGGACGAACACTGAAGCTTTCTTT.

CDR3 nucleotide sequence: TGTGCCAGCAGCGCCGTGAGGGCCTGGGATGAGCAGTTCTTC. This sequence encodes CASSAVRAWDEQFF. The V call is TRBV13, the J call TRBJ2-1, with a possible D match to TRBD2 (5 bases). The CDR3 has 14 amino acids. The V end lost 5 bases, the J end lost 8 bases, and 16 bases lay between the germline ends. Looked up from germline, CDR1 is PRHDT and CDR2 is FYEKMQ (reference sequence).

Only a few counts were recorded for this clone. CDR3 sequence (DNA): TGTGCCAGCAGGAGACTAGCGGGGGCCTTCAATGAGCAGTTCTTC. Its translation: CASRRLAGAFNEQFF. The J gene is TRBJ2-1, the V gene TRBV2; 12 bases line up with TRBD2. The CDR3 runs to 15 residues. The V gene's germline CDR1 is SNHLY and CDR2 FYNNEI. V lost 6 bases to trimming and J lost 6 bases; unmatched junction nucleotides: 6. The full variable domain, its missing parts supplied by reference TRBV2 and TRBJ2-1, is EPEVTQTPSHQVTQMGQEVILRCVPISNHLYFYWYRQILGQKVEFLVSFYNNEISEKSEIFDDQFSVERPDGSNFTLKIRSTKLEDSAMYFCASRRLAGAFNEQFFGPGTRLTVL.